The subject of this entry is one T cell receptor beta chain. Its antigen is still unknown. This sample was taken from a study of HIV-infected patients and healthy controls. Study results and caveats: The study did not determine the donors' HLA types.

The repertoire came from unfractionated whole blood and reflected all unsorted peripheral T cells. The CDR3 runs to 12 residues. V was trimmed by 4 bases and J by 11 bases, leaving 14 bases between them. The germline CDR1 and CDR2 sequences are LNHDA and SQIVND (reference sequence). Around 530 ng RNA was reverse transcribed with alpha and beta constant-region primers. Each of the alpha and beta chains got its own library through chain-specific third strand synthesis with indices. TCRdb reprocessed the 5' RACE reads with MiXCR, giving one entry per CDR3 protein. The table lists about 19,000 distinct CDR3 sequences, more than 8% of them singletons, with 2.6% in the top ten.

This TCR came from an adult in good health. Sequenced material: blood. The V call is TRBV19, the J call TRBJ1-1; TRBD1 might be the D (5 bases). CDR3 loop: CASSTGTLGAFF. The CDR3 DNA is TGTGCCAGTAGTACGGGGACCCTTGGGGCTTTCTTT.